This T cell receptor beta chain originates from a study of vaccination effects on CD4 cells after COVID-19. Measured with immunoSEQ multiplex PCR; TCRdb has only the in-frame clones, and not every one. Here the sample spans some 30,000 clones, approximately 75% being singletons. CD4+ T cells specific for antigen were expanded with viral peptide pools by the ViraFEST assay before sequencing. On day 10 of culture, CD4+ T cells were separated out. Testing of the vaccine recipients showed negative nucleocapsid antibodies and no prior SARS-CoV-2 infection. Turning to this clone: Antigen unknown.

The ends were cut back, 0 bases at V and 4 bases at J, with 5 bases in the middle. CDR1 SGHRS and CDR2 YFSETQ come from the germline V gene. This CDR3 has 12 amino acids. The sample was CD4+ T cells from PBMCs cultured with SARS-CoV-2 spike peptides, taken before COVID-19 vaccination. This receptor was identified in a human donor who received a COVID-19 vaccine. The chain links TRBV5-1 to TRBJ2-7; no reliable D call. The CDR3 protein is CASSLVEYEQYF. The CDR3 region has the DNA TGCGCCAGCAGCTTGGTTGAATACGAGCAGTACTTC.